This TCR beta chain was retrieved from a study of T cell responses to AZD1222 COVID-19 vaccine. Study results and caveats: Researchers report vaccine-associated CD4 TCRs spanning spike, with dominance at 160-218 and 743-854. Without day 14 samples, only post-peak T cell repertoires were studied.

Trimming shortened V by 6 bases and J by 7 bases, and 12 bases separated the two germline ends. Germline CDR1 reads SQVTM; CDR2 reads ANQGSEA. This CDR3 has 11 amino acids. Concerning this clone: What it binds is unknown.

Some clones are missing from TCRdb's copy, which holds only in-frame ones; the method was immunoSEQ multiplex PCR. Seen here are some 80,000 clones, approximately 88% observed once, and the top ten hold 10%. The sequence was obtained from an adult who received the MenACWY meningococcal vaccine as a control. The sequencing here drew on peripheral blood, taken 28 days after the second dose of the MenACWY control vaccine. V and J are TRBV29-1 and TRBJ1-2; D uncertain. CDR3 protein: CSVAMGRGYTF. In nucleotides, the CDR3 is TGCAGCGTAGCCATGGGTCGTGGCTACACCTTC.